This T cell receptor beta chain was recorded in a study of Ad26.COV2.S vaccination and SARS-CoV-2 variants. The method was immunoSEQ multiplex PCR; TCRdb's version includes in-frame clones alone and lacks a portion of them. The data contain 300,000 to 400,000 clones, just over 90% of them singletons. The TCR originated in a human donor who had recovered from COVID-19. The specimen comprised peripheral blood, sampled after recovery from COVID-19.

CDR3 sequence reads: CASSIRDTIYF. Written as DNA, the CDR3 is TGTGCCAGCAGTATTCGGGACACCATATATTTT. This sequence joins TRBV7-2 and TRBJ1-3; D not certain. The germline gives CDR1 SGHTA, CDR2 FQGNSA. Trimming stripped 6 bases from V and 8 bases from J, with 8 bases between. CDR3 length: 11 amino acids.